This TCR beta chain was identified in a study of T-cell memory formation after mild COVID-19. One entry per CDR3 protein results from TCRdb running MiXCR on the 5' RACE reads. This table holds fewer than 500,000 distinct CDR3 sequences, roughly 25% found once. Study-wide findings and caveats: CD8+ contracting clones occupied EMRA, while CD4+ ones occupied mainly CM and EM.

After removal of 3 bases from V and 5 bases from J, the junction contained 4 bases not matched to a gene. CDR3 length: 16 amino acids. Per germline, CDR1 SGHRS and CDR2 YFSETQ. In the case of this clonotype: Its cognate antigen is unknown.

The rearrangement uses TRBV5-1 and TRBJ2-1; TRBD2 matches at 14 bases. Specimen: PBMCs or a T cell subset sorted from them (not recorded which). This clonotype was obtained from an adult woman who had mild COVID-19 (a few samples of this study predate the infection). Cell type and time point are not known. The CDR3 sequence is CASSSGLAGEHNEQFF. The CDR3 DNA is TGCGCCAGCAGCTCGGGACTAGCGGGAGAACACAATGAGCAGTTCTTC.